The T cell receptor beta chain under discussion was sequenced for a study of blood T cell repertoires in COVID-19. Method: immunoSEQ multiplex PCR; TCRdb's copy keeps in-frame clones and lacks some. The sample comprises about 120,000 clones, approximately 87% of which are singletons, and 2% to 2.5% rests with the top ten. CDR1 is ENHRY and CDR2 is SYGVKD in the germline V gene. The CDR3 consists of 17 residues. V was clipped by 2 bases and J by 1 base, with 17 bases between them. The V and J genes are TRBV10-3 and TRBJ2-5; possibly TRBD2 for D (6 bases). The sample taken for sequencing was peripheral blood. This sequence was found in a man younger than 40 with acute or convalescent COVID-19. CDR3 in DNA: TGTGCCATCAGTGAGCCGGGACTGGGACCGACCCAAGAGACCCAGTACTTC. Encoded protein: CAISEPGLGPTQETQYF.